This T cell receptor gamma chain was identified in a study of Vδ1+ human thymocytes. Findings and limits, study-wide: In the thymus, TRG and TRD repertoires looked highly polyclonal with Gaussian CDR3 lengths.

This clone was observed a handful of times. Its antigen is undetermined. The template was reverse-transcribed extracted RNA. Multiplex PCR used pooled V-gene forward primers and a constant-region reverse primer to amplify CDR3s. TCRdb re-called the multiplex PCR reads via CATT. Of 6,000 to 7,000 gamma-chain clones in the sample, around two fifths were seen once. Germline V lookup: CDR1 GITISATS, CDR2 ISYDGTV (reference sequence). The length of the CDR3 is 15 residues. With V trimmed by 0 bases and J by 8 bases, 13 bases remained unmatched. The receptor was isolated from a boy under two years old who had congenital heart surgery. This sequence joins TRGV9 and TRGJ1 or TRGJ2. Material: Vdelta1+ gamma-delta thymocytes from the thymus. Subset of the sample: FACS-sorted CD3+ TCRalphabeta- TCRVdelta1+ TCRVdelta2- thymocytes. CDR3 sequence reads: CALWEVRFLPDKKLF. The DNA for the CDR3 is TGTGCCTTGTGGGAGGTGCGATTCCTCCCTGATAAGAAACTCTTT.